This T cell receptor beta chain was sequenced during a study of T cell responses to AZD1222 COVID-19 vaccine. General study findings and limits: Baseline serostatus was positive in only six AZD1222 recipients. The study found Spike-specific TCR breadth and depth rose after two AZD1222 doses.

TCRdb keeps only in-frame clones here, not all; method: immunoSEQ multiplex PCR. Of hundreds of thousands of clones listed, approximately 94% were seen once; the top ten hold around 0.6%. CDR1 and CDR2 (germline): SGHAT, FQNNGV. The CDR3 runs to 17 residues. V was cut by 4 bases and J by 0 bases, with 16 bases left in between. Note on this clone: The antigen remains unidentified.

The chain joins TRBV11-2 to TRBJ1-3, with D possibly matching TRBD1 (5 bases). The source material was peripheral blood, sampled 28 days after the second AZD1222 dose. The TCR sequence derives from an adult who received the AZD1222 COVID-19 vaccine. The CDR3: CASSSTPPTDSGNTIYF. The DNA of the CDR3 is TGTGCCAGCAGCTCAACCCCCCCGACAGACTCTGGAAACACCATATATTTT.